Listed below are T cell receptor beta chains from one sample, sequenced in a study of CD8 T cells in ankylosing spondylitis. From the 5' RACE reads, TCRdb called clonotypes with MiXCR, one entry per CDR3 protein. The table includes about 480,000 distinct CDR3 sequences, under 20% detected once. The sequencing sample was made of blood, either unsorted or a sorted T cell fraction (not recorded which). The receptors were sampled from a male donor with ankylosing spondylitis. Both conserved end residues are part of each CDR3. The order of the fields is V gene, clone size, J gene, D gene, CDR3 DNA, CDR3 protein. A D gene is named only where the DNA matches it firmly. Clone size is shown for a subset of rows, as once, few, many or a class of expanded clone.

>TRBV28|NA|TRBJ1-2|NA
TGTGCCAGCAGTTCCCTGCAGGGACTGGGAGGCTATGGCTACACCTTC
CASSSLQGLGGYGYTF
>TRBV5-4|NA|TRBJ1-1|TRBD1
TGTGCCAGCAGCCTGGGACAGAGAGACACTGAAGCTTTCTTT
CASSLGQRDTEAFF
>TRBV2|few|TRBJ1-4|NA
TGTGCCAGCAGTGCTAGGCAGACGACAACTAATGAAAAACTGTTTTTT
CASSARQTTTNEKLFF
>TRBV6-1|NA|TRBJ2-5|NA
TGTGCCAGCTCTCTTGAGGGCTTAGAGACCCAGTACTTC
CASSLEGLETQYF
>TRBV27|few|TRBJ2-3|NA
TGTGCCACCAGACGGTGGAGCACAGATACGCAGTATTTT
CATRRWSTDTQYF
>TRBV20-1|few|TRBJ2-3|TRBD2
TGCAGTGCTTGGAGCGGGGGGGCCTCAGATACGCAGTATTTT
CSAWSGGASDTQYF
>TRBV16|many|TRBJ1-6|NA
TGTGCCAGCAGCCAATATGCGACACCTGATAATTCACCCCTCCACTTT
CASSQYATPDNSPLHF
>TRBV20-1|NA|TRBJ1-3|TRBD1
TGCAGTGCTAGCCGACAGGGTTCTTGGGGAAACACCATATATTTT
CSASRQGSWGNTIYF
>TRBV19|NA|TRBJ2-1|TRBD2
TGTGCCAGTAGTGCCTCCCGGGGGGGGTTTTACAATGAGCAGTTCTTC
CASSASRGGFYNEQFF
>TRBV20-1|NA|TRBJ2-1|TRBD1
TGCAGTGCCAGCCGCGACAGGGACAATGAGCAGTTCTTC
CSASRDRDNEQFF
>TRBV4-1|NA|TRBJ2-7|TRBD2
TGCGCCAGCAGTCTTGAACTAGCGGGGATTTACGAGCAGTACTTC
CASSLELAGIYEQYF
>TRBV12-3/TRBV12-4|few|TRBJ1-2|TRBD1
TGTGCCAGCAGCCCACATCGACAGGGGATGGGCTACACCTTC
CASSPHRQGMGYTF
>TRBV12-3/TRBV12-4|NA|TRBJ1-5|NA
TGTGCCAGCAGTTTGGATTTGGTCGCGGATCAGCCCCAGCATTTT
CASSLDLVADQPQHF
>TRBV7-2|NA|TRBJ1-4|TRBD1
TGTGCCAGCAGCCCAGCGGGGACAGGAGAAAGACTGTTTTTT
CASSPAGTGERLFF
>TRBV5-1|many|TRBJ1-3|NA
TGCGCCAGCAGCTTGGACGGGGCTTCTGGAAACACCATATATTTT
CASSLDGASGNTIYF
>TRBV6-2/TRBV6-3|NA|TRBJ2-5|TRBD1
TGTGCCAGCAGTTACTCGACTAAAATACTCCGGACAGGGGCCCAAGAGACCCAGTACTTC
CASSYSTKILRTGAQETQYF
>TRBV7-6|many|TRBJ1-1|NA
TGTGCCAGCAGCTTAGTGGGAGTGAACACTGAAGCTTTCTTT
CASSLVGVNTEAFF
>TRBV29-1|NA|TRBJ2-7|TRBD1
TGCAGCGTACTCCGGGACAGGGGTCCCTACGAGCAGTACTTC
CSVLRDRGPYEQYF
>TRBV11-2|NA|TRBJ2-1|NA
TGTGCCAGCAGCTTCGGCTCACAGGCCTACAATGAGCAGTTCTTC
CASSFGSQAYNEQFF
>TRBV18|NA|TRBJ1-5|TRBD1
TGTGCCAGCTCACCCGGGACAGGGGGTCGTCAGCCCCAGCATTTT
CASSPGTGGRQPQHF
>TRBV5-1|few|TRBJ1-1|NA
TGCGCCAGCAGCTCGGGGTGGGGGAACACTGAAGCTTTCTTT
CASSSGWGNTEAFF
>TRBV20-1|NA|TRBJ2-7|NA
TGCAGTGCTAGAGGCCTGACAGGCCGAGTCAACGAGCAGTACTTC
CSARGLTGRVNEQYF
>TRBV6-1|few|TRBJ1-6|TRBD1
TGTGCCAGCAAATCAGGGGGACGGACCTATAATTCACCCCTCCACTTT
CASKSGGRTYNSPLHF
>TRBV6-1|NA|TRBJ2-7|TRBD2
TGTGCCAGCAGCCGGCCGGGAGGAGGCGGCGAGCAGTACTTC
CASSRPGGGGEQYF
>TRBV6-2/TRBV6-3|few|TRBJ1-4|TRBD1
TGTGCCAGCAGTTTTGACAGGGGAAAACTGTTTTTT
CASSFDRGKLFF
>TRBV11-2|NA|TRBJ1-1|TRBD1
TGTGCCAGCAGCCTCAACAGGGGTGAAGCTTTCTTT
CASSLNRGEAFF
>TRBV20-1|many|TRBJ2-1|TRBD2
TGCAGTGCTAGAGTAGCGGGAAAGAGCAATGAGCAGTTCTTC
CSARVAGKSNEQFF
>TRBV5-4|many|TRBJ1-1|NA
TGTGCCAGCAGGAACAGGGAGAAGAACACTGAAGCTTTCTTT
CASRNREKNTEAFF
>TRBV5-1|NA|TRBJ2-3|NA
TGCGCCAGCAGCTTGGAGGGTAGCAGGGCAGATACGCAGTATTTT
CASSLEGSRADTQYF
>TRBV28|NA|TRBJ1-5|NA
TGTGCCAGCAGTCCACGAGGGAGACAGCCCTCTCCCCAGCATTTT
CASSPRGRQPSPQHF
>TRBV5-1|many|TRBJ1-1|TRBD1
TGCGCCAGCAGTCGAGGACAGGAGGGGACTGAAGCTTTCTTT
CASSRGQEGTEAFF
>TRBV15|few|TRBJ1-1|TRBD1
TGTGCCACCAAAATGGACAGGGCGGGCACTGAAGCTTTCTTT
CATKMDRAGTEAFF
>TRBV7-2|NA|TRBJ2-7|NA
TGTGCCAGCAGCTCAAGTAGCGGCGTACAATACGAGCAGTACTTC
CASSSSSGVQYEQYF
>TRBV7-9|few|TRBJ1-2|NA
TGTGCCAGCAGCTTACAATCGGTCGGGTTGGGCTACACCTTC
CASSLQSVGLGYTF
>TRBV3-1|NA|TRBJ2-3|TRBD2
TGTGCCAGCAGCCCGTATCTAGCGGGGGTGGGGGCAGATACGCAGTATTTT
CASSPYLAGVGADTQYF
>TRBV29-1|many|TRBJ2-7|NA
TGCAGCGTTGGCCTTACTTGGGGAGGAGGGGGCCTTTACGAGCAGTACTTC
CSVGLTWGGGGLYEQYF
>TRBV6-1|NA|TRBJ1-1|NA
TGTGCCAGCAGTGATACGCGGGATGAAGCTTTCTTT
CASSDTRDEAFF
>TRBV6-1|NA|TRBJ1-5|NA
TGTGCCAGCAGTGAAGCTTTGATCCGGGCCAATCAGCCCCAGCATTTT
CASSEALIRANQPQHF
>TRBV18|many|TRBJ2-5|TRBD2
TGTGCCAGCTCACCAGCTAGCGGGAGCAGCCAAGAGACCCAGTACTTC
CASSPASGSSQETQYF
>TRBV29-1|many|TRBJ2-7|NA
TGCAGCGTGGCGGACAGCTCCTACGAGCAGTACTTC
CSVADSSYEQYF
>TRBV7-9|few|TRBJ2-2|TRBD2
TGTGCCAGCAGCACCCCGGGACTAGCGGGGGAAATCGGGGAGCTGTTTTTT
CASSTPGLAGEIGELFF
>TRBV24-1|NA|TRBJ2-7|TRBD1
TGTGCCACCAGTGAAACCGGGACAGGGGCCGCCGAGCAGTACTTC
CATSETGTGAAEQYF
>TRBV5-1|few|TRBJ2-2|TRBD2
TGCGCCAGCAGCTCTCTAGCGGGGACGAACACCGGGGAGCTGTTTTTT
CASSSLAGTNTGELFF
>TRBV27|few|TRBJ2-7|NA
TGTGCCAGCAGTTCAGTCAGAGAATACGAGCAGTACTTC
CASSSVREYEQYF
>TRBV7-2|few|TRBJ1-5|NA
TGTGCCAGCAGCTTAGCACGGGTCAATCAGCCCCAGCATTTT
CASSLARVNQPQHF
>TRBV18|NA|TRBJ2-7|NA
TGTGCCAGCTCACCAGGAACTTTGGGGGAGCAGTACTTC
CASSPGTLGEQYF
>TRBV20-1|few|TRBJ1-5|NA
TGCAGTGCCCCGAACCCAGGTATTAGCAATCAGCCCCAGCATTTT
CSAPNPGISNQPQHF
>TRBV6-5|NA|TRBJ2-1|TRBD2
TGTGCCAGCAGTACTCGACTAGCGGGGCGGCACAATGAGCAGTTCTTC
CASSTRLAGRHNEQFF
>TRBV5-1|NA|TRBJ1-1|NA
TGCGCCAGCAGCTTGGGTGGGACCTCGGGATACGCTGAAGCTTTCTTT
CASSLGGTSGYAEAFF
>TRBV10-1|many|TRBJ1-5|TRBD1
TGCGCCAGCGGTAGACAGGGGTATCAGCCCCAGCATTTT
CASGRQGYQPQHF
>TRBV4-2|many|TRBJ2-3|TRBD1
TGTGCCAGCAGCCCAACCGGGACAGGGGTCGAAGATACGCAGTATTTT
CASSPTGTGVEDTQYF
>TRBV7-2|NA|TRBJ1-5|NA
TGTGCCAGCAGCTTAGGGGGGCAGGCCGGGAATCAGCCCCAGCATTTT
CASSLGGQAGNQPQHF
>TRBV5-1|many|TRBJ2-2|TRBD2
TGCGCCAGCAGCTCCCTAGCGGGGGGCAGAACCGGGGAGCTGTTTTTT
CASSSLAGGRTGELFF
>TRBV3-1|NA|TRBJ1-3|NA
TGTGCCAGCAGCCAAAAACGTGACGGGATTCGAAACACCATATATTTT
CASSQKRDGIRNTIYF
>TRBV11-2|NA|TRBJ2-1|TRBD2
TGTGCCAGCAGCTTAGTGGGGGGAGGGGCAAGCTACAATGAGCAGTTCTTC
CASSLVGGGASYNEQFF